This T cell receptor (beta chain) was documented in a study of blood T cell repertoires in COVID-19. Overall study context: COVID-19 samples, acute and convalescent, were from the United States, Italy and Spain.

In the authors' workflow: The authors estimated nucleated cell counts from reference gene primer amplification. Sequencing was performed with immunoSEQ multiplex PCR; in TCRdb, only in-frame clones are kept and a portion is missing. Clone size and V and J calls were adopted from that table, with D and trimming inferred from the DNA. The sample consists of some 200,000 clones, 80% to 85% of them appearing once. This clone has only one observation. The TCR comes from a human donor with acute or convalescent COVID-19. The donor label of this sample is uncertain. Sequences were obtained from peripheral blood.

Here the CDR3 DNA reads TGTGCCAGCAGTTCAATTGACCGGGACAGGGGCGTCTATGGCTACACCTTC. It is translated as CASSSIDRDRGVYGYTF. The chain carries TRBV2 and TRBJ1-2; 10 nucleotides line up with TRBD1. The V gene end was trimmed by 5 bases and the J gene end by 4 bases; junction bases not matched to a gene: 13. This CDR3 is built from 17 residues. The V gene's germline CDR1 is SNHLY and CDR2 FYNNEI.